This is a list of T cell receptor beta chains from one sample in a study of Graves' ophthalmopathy and Graves' hyperthyroidism. Each CDR3 protein gets one entry after TCRdb re-called the multiplex PCR reads with MiXCR. Of around 520,000 distinct CDR3 sequences listed, roughly 39% are singletons. Sequencing was done on a sample of peripheral blood or thyroid tissue (not recorded which). The receptors shown here come from an adult man with Graves' hyperthyroidism. The CDR3 runs from the conserved cysteine through the conserved F or W. Each record gives: J gene, D gene, V gene, clone size, CDR3 protein, CDR3 DNA. The D gene is left open where the match is weak. Clone sizes are given selectively: once, few, many, or a class where the clone is expanded.

TRBJ1-4 | NA | TRBV7-8 | NA | CASSSQPINEKLFF | TGTGCCAGCAGCTCGCAGCCTATTAATGAAAAACTGTTTTTT
TRBJ2-5 | NA | TRBV5-1 | many | CASSPGTTQETQYF | TGCGCCAGCAGCCCTGGCACCACCCAAGAGACCCAGTACTTC
TRBJ1-2 | NA | TRBV19 | many | CASSTLTLGRNYGYTF | TGTGCCAGTAGTACCTTAACCCTCGGACGGAACTATGGCTACACCTTC
TRBJ1-1 | NA | TRBV20-1 | many | CSAPDLGTMNTEAFF | TGCAGTGCTCCGGACCTAGGGACCATGAACACTGAAGCTTTCTTT
TRBJ2-7 | NA | TRBV6-1 | many | CASSASFYEQYF | TGTGCCAGCAGTGCTAGTTTCTACGAGCAGTACTTC
TRBJ1-6 | NA | TRBV10-3 | NA | CAISESDAGVGSPLHF | TGTGCCATCAGTGAGTCGGACGCAGGGGTTGGATCACCCCTCCACTTT
TRBJ1-2 | NA | TRBV12-3/TRBV12-4 | NA | CASSLSASYGYTF | TGTGCCAGCAGTTTATCGGCGAGCTATGGCTACACCTTC
TRBJ1-4 | TRBD1 | TRBV7-9 | NA | CASSPTGGVGEKLFF | TGTGCCAGCAGCCCCACAGGGGGCGTAGGTGAAAAACTGTTTTTT
TRBJ1-4 | TRBD1 | TRBV7-9 | NA | CASSLDRTGGISNEKLFF | TGTGCCAGCAGCCTAGATAGGACAGGGGGCATCTCTAATGAAAAACTGTTTTTT
TRBJ2-5 | TRBD2 | TRBV5-1 | NA | CASSPGLAGGYQETQYF | TGCGCCAGCAGCCCCGGACTAGCGGGGGGGTACCAAGAGACCCAGTACTTC
TRBJ2-7 | TRBD2 | TRBV9 | few | CASSVMSGGEQYF | TGTGCCAGCAGCGTAATGTCGGGGGGCGAGCAGTACTTC
TRBJ1-1 | TRBD1 | TRBV7-2 | many | CASSRQGFAEAFF | TGTGCCAGCAGCCGACAGGGATTCGCTGAAGCTTTCTTT
TRBJ2-2 | NA | TRBV29-1 | many | CSVSGTSPIGELFF | TGCAGCGTTTCTGGGACATCCCCTATCGGGGAGCTGTTTTTT
TRBJ2-7 | NA | TRBV25-1 | NA | CASSEYGRAYEQYF | TGTGCCAGCAGTGAATACGGCAGAGCCTACGAGCAGTACTTC
TRBJ1-5 | NA | TRBV10-3 | NA | CAWSVNADQPQHF | TGTGCCTGGAGTGTAAATGCTGATCAGCCCCAGCATTTT
TRBJ2-2 | TRBD2 | TRBV5-1 | NA | CASRGLTGGNTGELFF | TGCGCCAGCCGGGGATTAACGGGGGGAAACACCGGGGAGCTGTTTTTT
TRBJ1-5 | NA | TRBV19 | NA | CASRDSHQPQHF | TGTGCCAGTAGGGACAGCCATCAGCCCCAGCATTTT
TRBJ1-6 | NA | TRBV7-9 | few | CASSQLGENSPLHF | TGCGCCAGCAGCCAGCTAGGGGAGAATTCACCCCTCCACTTT
TRBJ2-5 | TRBD1 | TRBV20-1 | NA | CSARDRGETQYF | TGCAGTGCTCGGGACAGAGGGGAGACCCAGTACTTC
TRBJ2-6 | TRBD1 | TRBV29-1 | few | CSVARRDRSDQRANVLTF | TGCAGCGTTGCTCGGAGGGACAGGTCAGACCAGAGGGCCAACGTCCTGACTTTC
TRBJ1-2 | NA | TRBV2 | many | CASSEQGTAVLANYGYTF | TGTGCCAGCAGTGAACAGGGCACGGCGGTGTTAGCTAACTATGGCTACACCTTC
TRBJ2-7 | TRBD2 | TRBV4-1 | NA | CASSQATSATYEQYF | TGCGCCAGCAGCCAAGCGACTAGCGCGACCTACGAGCAGTACTTC
TRBJ2-7 | NA | TRBV27 | NA | CASKRAGSVSYEQYF | TGTGCCAGCAAACGGGCAGGCTCCGTCTCCTACGAGCAGTACTTC
TRBJ2-1 | TRBD1 | TRBV15 | few | CATGTGTYNEQFF | TGTGCCACCGGGACAGGGACGTACAATGAGCAGTTCTTC
TRBJ1-2 | TRBD1 | TRBV6-5 | few | CASREAGGGPVYGYTF | TGTGCCAGCAGGGAGGCAGGGGGGGGCCCCGTCTATGGCTACACCTTC
TRBJ1-2 | NA | TRBV2 | many | CASSVARPGGRSYGYTF | TGTGCCAGCAGTGTTGCCCGACCGGGAGGACGGAGCTATGGCTACACCTTC
TRBJ2-7 | TRBD2 | TRBV6-5 | NA | CASSPGTSGRDEQYF | TGTGCCAGCAGTCCCGGGACTAGCGGGAGAGACGAGCAGTACTTC
TRBJ1-1 | NA | TRBV2 | many | CASSGRTRNTEAFF | TGTGCCAGCAGCGGACGGACACGGAACACTGAAGCTTTCTTT
TRBJ1-4 | NA | TRBV7-8 | NA | CASSSGGWSSGKLFF | TGTGCCAGCAGCTCAGGAGGGTGGAGCTCTGGAAAACTGTTTTTT
TRBJ1-1 | TRBD1 | TRBV9 | NA | CASSPGQGATEAFF | TGTGCCAGCAGCCCGGGACAGGGGGCGACTGAAGCTTTCTTT
TRBJ1-1 | NA | TRBV6-1 | many | CASRGYSREAFF | TGTGCCAGCAGGGGATACAGTCGCGAAGCTTTCTTT
TRBJ1-5 | NA | TRBV7-2 | NA | CASSLVGGHNQPQHF | TGTGCCAGCAGCTTAGTGGGCGGGCACAATCAGCCCCAGCATTTT
TRBJ2-2 | NA | TRBV10-3 | many | CAISERDGELFF | TGTGCCATCAGTGAGAGAGACGGGGAGCTGTTTTTT
TRBJ1-1 | TRBD1 | TRBV28 | few | CASRGDRASVMNTEAFF | TGTGCCAGCAGGGGGGACAGGGCGTCGGTAATGAACACTGAAGCTTTCTTT
TRBJ2-2 | TRBD2 | TRBV10-3 | NA | CATSKGLAGVATGELFF | TGTGCCACCTCGAAGGGACTAGCGGGAGTCGCCACCGGGGAGCTGTTTTTT
TRBJ1-1 | NA | TRBV10-3 | many | CAISESTGNTEAFF | TGTGCCATCAGTGAGTCGACAGGGAACACTGAAGCTTTCTTT
TRBJ1-4 | TRBD1 | TRBV2 | NA | CASSATGLNEKLFF | TGTGCCAGCAGCGCGACAGGGCTCAATGAAAAACTGTTTTTT
TRBJ1-2 | NA | TRBV5-1 | many | CASSYDTGPKGYTF | TGCGCCAGCAGCTACGATACAGGGCCGAAGGGCTACACCTTC
TRBJ1-1 | NA | TRBV24-1 | many | CATSDPFGTFF | TGTGCCACCAGTGACCCCTTCGGGACTTTCTTT
TRBJ2-7 | TRBD2 | TRBV28 | NA | CASRHSGGLSYEQYF | TGTGCCAGCAGACATAGCGGGGGGCTCTCCTACGAGCAGTACTTC
TRBJ2-7 | TRBD1 | TRBV5-1 | many | CASSLSGGTGPNEQYF | TGCGCCAGCAGCCTGTCAGGAGGGACAGGGCCTAACGAGCAGTACTTC
TRBJ1-2 | NA | TRBV11-2 | NA | CASSLVQANYGYTF | TGTGCCAGCAGCTTAGTCCAGGCTAACTATGGCTACACCTTC
TRBJ2-5 | NA | TRBV7-9 | many | CASSFPLGRGDETQYF | TGTGCCAGCAGCTTTCCCTTGGGCAGGGGTGACGAGACCCAGTACTTC
TRBJ2-7 | NA | TRBV6-1 | few | CASSERVDYEQYF | TGTGCCAGCAGTGAAAGGGTAGACTACGAGCAGTACTTC
TRBJ2-1 | NA | TRBV29-1 | few | CSVGGVPYNEQFF | TGCAGCGTGGGAGGTGTGCCCTACAATGAGCAGTTCTTC
TRBJ2-7 | TRBD1 | TRBV7-9 | many | CASSLGAGGFLEQYF | TGTGCCAGCAGCTTGGGAGCAGGGGGCTTCCTCGAGCAGTACTTC
TRBJ2-2 | NA | TRBV5-1 | few | CASSFFTNTGELFF | TGCGCCAGCAGCTTTTTCACGAACACCGGGGAGCTGTTTTTT
TRBJ2-7 | NA | TRBV5-1 | NA | CASNLDSGYEQYF | TGTGCCTCGAACCTAGACAGCGGTTACGAGCAGTACTTC
TRBJ1-1 | TRBD1 | TRBV5-8 | many | CASSLVGQMNTEAFF | TGTGCCAGCAGCTTGGTGGGACAGATGAACACTGAAGCTTTCTTT
TRBJ1-4 | NA | TRBV5-1 | many | CASSPLGGGEKLFF | TGCGCCAGCAGCCCACTGGGGGGGGGCGAAAAACTGTTTTTT
TRBJ2-1 | NA | TRBV10-3 | NA | CATQADNEQFF | TGTGCCACACAGGCCGACAATGAGCAGTTCTTC
TRBJ2-3 | TRBD2 | TRBV9 | NA | CASSVGGAGDTQYF | TGTGCCAGCAGCGTCGGGGGGGCCGGAGATACGCAGTATTTT
TRBJ2-7 | NA | TRBV15 | NA | CATSSGSGPGEQYF | TGTGCCACCAGCAGCGGGAGTGGGCCTGGCGAGCAGTACTTC
TRBJ2-7 | NA | TRBV5-1 | few | CASSLDRGLVGVTEEQYF | TGCGCCAGCAGCTTGGACCGTGGGCTTGTTGGGGTTACGGAGGAGCAGTACTTC
TRBJ2-7 | NA | TRBV9 | once | CASSLWSGPYEQYF | TGTGCCAGCAGCTTATGGTCAGGGCCCTACGAGCAGTACTTC
TRBJ2-2 | NA | TRBV5-5 | many | CASSSTADWAGELFF | TGTGCCAGCAGCTCCACAGCCGACTGGGCCGGGGAGCTGTTTTTT
TRBJ2-6 | NA | TRBV6-1 | few | CATRPGFSGANVLTF | TGTGCCACCCGGCCAGGGTTCTCTGGGGCCAACGTCCTGACTTTC
TRBJ2-7 | TRBD1 | TRBV27 | few | CASRTGGKEQYF | TGTGCCAGCAGAACAGGGGGGAAGGAACAGTACTTC
TRBJ1-2 | TRBD1 | TRBV29-1 | many | CSAGTGGQYGYTF | TGCAGCGCTGGGACAGGGGGCCAGTATGGCTACACCTTC
TRBJ1-2 | NA | TRBV29-1 | NA | CSNDGSHYGYTF | TGCAGCAATGACGGCTCCCACTATGGCTACACCTTC